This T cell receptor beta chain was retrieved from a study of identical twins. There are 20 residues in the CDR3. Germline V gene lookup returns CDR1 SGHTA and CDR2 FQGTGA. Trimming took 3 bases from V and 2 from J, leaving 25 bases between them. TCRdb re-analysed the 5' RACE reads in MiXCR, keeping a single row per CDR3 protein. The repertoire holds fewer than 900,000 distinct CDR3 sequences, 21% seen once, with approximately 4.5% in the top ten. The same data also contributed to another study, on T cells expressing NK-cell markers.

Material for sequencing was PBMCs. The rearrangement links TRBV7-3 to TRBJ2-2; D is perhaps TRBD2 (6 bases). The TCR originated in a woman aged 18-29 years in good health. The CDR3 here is CASSLLPGPAGWGNTGELFF. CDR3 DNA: TGTGCCAGCAGCTTGCTTCCGGGTCCCGCGGGATGGGGCAACACCGGGGAGCTGTTTTTT.